The source of this T cell receptor beta chain is a study of blood T cell repertoires in COVID-19 (TCRdb year 2020). Describing the broader study: Samples from collaborators originated in the United States, Italy and Spain and spanned both the acute and convalescent phases of COVID-19. The prospective study material was composed of cDNA or gDNA derived from T cells, B-cell-depleted T cells, or PBMCs. The dataset comprised deeply sampled blood TCRbeta repertoires from subjects exposed to, actively infected with, or recovered from COVID-19. The repertoires were made available in a free public database intended to serve as a resource for research on the immune response to SARS-CoV-2. The samples were drawn from two sources: the first 160 participants of the ongoing ImmuneRACE study, and 950 to 1,500 subjects contributed by 6 global collaborators. The sample metadata nearly always contained a de-identified subject ID, COVID-19 status, age in years and sex. HLA class I and class II types, where available, came from metadata supplied by the sample provider rather than from assay-based typing. Points the paper makes about the study in general: Clinical and demographic metadata were provided uncurated, with the amount varying by source and participant.

A second Seattle source provided samples from volunteer blood donors who had recovered from COVID-19. Each collaborating institution followed its own protocols to collect whole blood in K2EDTA tubes. For TCRbeta analysis, collaborators shipped samples as frozen whole blood, isolated PBMCs, or DNA extracted from either of those sample types. Comments on this clone: What this receptor recognizes is not known. Base qualities are missing; no much larger clone stands one base away.

In the germline V gene, CDR1 corresponds to ENHRY and CDR2 to SYGVKD. Spanning cysteine to phenylalanine, the CDR3 consists of 19 amino acids. Only the CDR3 region is kept as DNA, spanning 57 bases read in frame from base 1. After removal of 5 bases from V and 8 bases from J, the junction retains 25 bases not matched to a gene. TCRbeta CDR3 regions were amplified from genomic DNA by means of the immunoSEQ Assay, a bias-controlled multiplex PCR. In the original analysis: The number of nucleated cells in each sample was estimated from the amplification of reference gene primers within the assay. To quantify the absolute abundance of each unique TCRbeta CDR3 rearrangement, sequence reads were collapsed and filtered. For each sample, productive Simpson clonality was calculated by taking the square root of Simpson's diversity index across productive rearrangements. TCRdb re-hosts the immuneACCESS table, in-frame sequences only. Its copies lack some clones; in the studies checked, an unresolved V gene accounts for under half of them, and the cause for the rest is not known. The DNA was the basis for D and trimming; V, J and clone size are from that table. This sample is represented by 130,000 to 150,000 clones; roughly 80% of them were singletons. Jointly, the top ten make up around 3.8% of the sample.

The origin of this receptor is a man aged 65 to 79 who had recovered from COVID-19. The chain uses TRBV10-3 and TRBJ2-3, and TRBD1 aligns with 7 junction nucleotides. The material sequenced was peripheral blood. The sequenced DNA: TGTGCCATCAGTAGCCACAGGGGTGAACCCCCAAACCCAGGTAGTACGCAGTATTTT. This is translated as CAISSHRGEPPNPGSTQYF.